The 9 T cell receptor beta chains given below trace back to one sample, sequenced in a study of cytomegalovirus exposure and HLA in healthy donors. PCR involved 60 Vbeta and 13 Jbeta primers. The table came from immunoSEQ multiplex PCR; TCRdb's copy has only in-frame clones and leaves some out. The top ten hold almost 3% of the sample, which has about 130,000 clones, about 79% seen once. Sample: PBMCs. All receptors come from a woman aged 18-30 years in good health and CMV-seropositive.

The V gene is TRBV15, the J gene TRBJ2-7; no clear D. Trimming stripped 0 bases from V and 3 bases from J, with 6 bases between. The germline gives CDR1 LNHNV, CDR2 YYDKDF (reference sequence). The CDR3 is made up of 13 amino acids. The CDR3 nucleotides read TGTGCCACCAGCAGAGATCCCTTCTACGAGCAGTACTTC. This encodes CATSRDPFYEQYF.

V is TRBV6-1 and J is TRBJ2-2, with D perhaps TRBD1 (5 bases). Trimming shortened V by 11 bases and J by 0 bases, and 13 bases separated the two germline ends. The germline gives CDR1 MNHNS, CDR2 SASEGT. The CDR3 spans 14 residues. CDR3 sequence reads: CAGMEGANTGELFF. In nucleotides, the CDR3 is TGTGCCGGCATGGAAGGGGCGAACACCGGGGAGCTGTTTTTT.

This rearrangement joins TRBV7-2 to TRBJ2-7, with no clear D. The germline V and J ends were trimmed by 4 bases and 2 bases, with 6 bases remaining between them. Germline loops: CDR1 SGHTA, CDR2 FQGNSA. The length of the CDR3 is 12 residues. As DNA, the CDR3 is TGTGCCAGCAGCTCTCACACCTACGAGCAGTACTTC. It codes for CASSSHTYEQYF.

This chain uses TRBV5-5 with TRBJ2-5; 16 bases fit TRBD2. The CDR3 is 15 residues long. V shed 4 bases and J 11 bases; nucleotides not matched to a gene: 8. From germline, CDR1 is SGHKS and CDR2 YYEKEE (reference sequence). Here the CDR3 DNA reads TGTGCCAGCAGCACGGGACTAGCGGGGGGGCTAAGTCAGTACTTC. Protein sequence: CASSTGLAGGLSQYF.

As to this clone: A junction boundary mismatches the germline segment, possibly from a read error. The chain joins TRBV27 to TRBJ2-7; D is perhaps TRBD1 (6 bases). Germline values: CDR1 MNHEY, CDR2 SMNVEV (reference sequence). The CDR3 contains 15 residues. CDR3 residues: CASRLGGWGSYKQYF. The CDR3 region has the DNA TGTGCCAGCAGACTTGGGGGCTGGGGGTCCTACAAGCAGTACTTC.

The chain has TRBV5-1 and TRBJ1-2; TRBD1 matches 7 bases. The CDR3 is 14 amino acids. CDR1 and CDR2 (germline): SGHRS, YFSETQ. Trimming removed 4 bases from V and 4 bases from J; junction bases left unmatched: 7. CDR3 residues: CASSKTGMRYGYTF. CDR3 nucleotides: TGCGCCAGCAGCAAGACAGGGATGCGCTATGGCTACACCTTC.

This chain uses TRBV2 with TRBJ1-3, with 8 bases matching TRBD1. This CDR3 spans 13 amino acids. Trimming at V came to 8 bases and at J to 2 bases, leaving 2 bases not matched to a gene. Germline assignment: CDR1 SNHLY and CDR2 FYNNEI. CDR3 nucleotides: TGTGCCAGCTCCAGGGGGCCTGGAAACACCATATATTTT. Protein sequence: CASSRGPGNTIYF. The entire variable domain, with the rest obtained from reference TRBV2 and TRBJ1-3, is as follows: EPEVTQTPSHQVTQMGQEVILRCVPISNHLYFYWYRQILGQKVEFLVSFYNNEISEKSEIFDDQFSVERPDGSNFTLKIRSTKLEDSAMYFCASSRGPGNTIYFGEGSWLTVV.

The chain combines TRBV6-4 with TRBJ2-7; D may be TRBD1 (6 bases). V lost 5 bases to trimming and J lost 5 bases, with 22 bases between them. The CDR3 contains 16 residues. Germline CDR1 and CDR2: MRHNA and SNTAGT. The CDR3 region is CASSFVSLDRTHEQYF. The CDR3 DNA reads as TGTGCCAGCAGTTTCGTTTCCCTGGACAGAACTCACGAGCAGTACTTC.

The CDR3 DNA follows: TGTGCCAGCAGCTTGGTTAGCGGGGGGGCCTACGAGCAGTACTTC. Amino acids: CASSLVSGGAYEQYF. This chain connects TRBV11-2 to TRBJ2-7; 11 bases agree with TRBD2. Unmatched junction bases numbered 3, after V lost 3 bases and J lost 2 bases. The CDR3 runs 15 residues. Germline V gene data show CDR1 as SGHAT and CDR2 as FQNNGV. The full variable domain, completed using reference TRBV11-2 and TRBJ2-7, is EAGVAQSPRYKIIEKRQSVAFWCNPISGHATLYWYQQILGQGPKLLIQFQNNGVVDDSQLPKDRFSAERLKGVDSTLKIQPAKLEDSAVYLCASSLVSGGAYEQYFGPGTRLTVT.